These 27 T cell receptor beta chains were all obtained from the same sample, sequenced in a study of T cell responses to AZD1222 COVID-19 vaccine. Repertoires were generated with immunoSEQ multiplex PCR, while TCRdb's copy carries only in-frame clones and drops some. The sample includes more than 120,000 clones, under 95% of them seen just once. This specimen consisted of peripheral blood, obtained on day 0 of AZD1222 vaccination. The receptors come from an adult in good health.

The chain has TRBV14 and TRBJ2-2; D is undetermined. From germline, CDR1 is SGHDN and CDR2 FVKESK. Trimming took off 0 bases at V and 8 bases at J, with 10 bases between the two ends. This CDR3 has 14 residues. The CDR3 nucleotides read TGTGCCAGCAGCCAAGATAACATACCGGGGGAGCTGTTTTTT. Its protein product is CASSQDNIPGELFF.

CDR3 amino acids: CASSNINSGNTIYF. DNA for the CDR3: TGTGCCAGCAGTAACATTAACTCTGGAAACACCATATATTTT. The V call is TRBV6-6, the J call TRBJ1-3; no definite D call. Per germline, CDR1 MNHNY and CDR2 SVGAGI (reference sequence). This CDR3 region has 14 residues. Trimming removed 5 bases from V and 0 bases from J, with 8 bases in between.

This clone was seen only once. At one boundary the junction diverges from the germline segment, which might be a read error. The CDR3 nucleotides are TGCGCCAGCAGCCAAGCTAATCTCGGACTAGCGGGAGGCTTGGTGGACTTC. It is translated as CASSQANLGLAGGLVDF. This chain joins TRBV4-1 and TRBJ2-7, with 14 bases aligning to TRBD2. Germline V gene data show CDR1 as MGHRA and CDR2 as YSYEKL. The length of the CDR3 is 17 residues.

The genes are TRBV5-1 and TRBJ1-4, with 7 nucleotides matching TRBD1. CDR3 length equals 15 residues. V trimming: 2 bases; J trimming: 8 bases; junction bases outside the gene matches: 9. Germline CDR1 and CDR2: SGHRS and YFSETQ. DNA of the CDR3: TGCGCCAGCAGCTTTCGAGGGGGCGGTGAGGAAAAACTGTTTTTT. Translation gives CASSFRGGGEEKLFF.

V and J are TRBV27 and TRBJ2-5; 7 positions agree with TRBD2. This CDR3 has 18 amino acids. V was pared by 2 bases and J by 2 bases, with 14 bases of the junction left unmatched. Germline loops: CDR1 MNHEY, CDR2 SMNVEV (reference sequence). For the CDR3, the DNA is TGTGCCAGCAGTTTAGGCACTCCGGGACTACCCTCACAAGAGACCCAGTACTTC. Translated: CASSLGTPGLPSQETQYF.

CDR3 in DNA: TGTGCCAGCAGCTCCTGGACAGGGTTCACCTTC. Translating it yields CASSSWTGFTF. The chain joins TRBV11-2 to TRBJ1-2; 8 bases map to TRBD1. The V and J ends lost 4 bases and 13 bases, in that order; junction bases with no gene match: 5. Germline loops: CDR1 SGHAT, CDR2 FQNNGV. The CDR3 is 11 amino acids.

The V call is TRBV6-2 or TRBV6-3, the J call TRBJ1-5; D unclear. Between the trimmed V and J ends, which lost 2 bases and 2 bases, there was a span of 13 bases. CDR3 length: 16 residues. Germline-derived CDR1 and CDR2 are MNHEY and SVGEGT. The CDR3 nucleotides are TGTGCCAGCAGTTACAACTTTTGGGAAGGCAATCAGCCCCAGCATTTT. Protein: CASSYNFWEGNQPQHF.

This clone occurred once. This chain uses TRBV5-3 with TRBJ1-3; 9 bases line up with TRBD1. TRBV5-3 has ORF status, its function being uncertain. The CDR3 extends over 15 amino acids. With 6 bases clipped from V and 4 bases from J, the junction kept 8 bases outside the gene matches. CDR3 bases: TGTGCCAGAACCGAACAGGGGGCTGGCGGAAACACCATATATTTT. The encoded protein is CARTEQGAGGNTIYF.

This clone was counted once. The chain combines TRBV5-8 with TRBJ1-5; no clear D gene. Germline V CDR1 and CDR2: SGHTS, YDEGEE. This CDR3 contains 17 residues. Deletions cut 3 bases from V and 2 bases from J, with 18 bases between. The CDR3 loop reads CASSSLPGPEGNQPQHF. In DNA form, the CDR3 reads TGTGCCAGCAGCTCGTTACCGGGTCCAGAAGGCAATCAGCCCCAGCATTTT. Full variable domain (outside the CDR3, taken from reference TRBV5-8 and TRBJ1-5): EAGVTQSPTHLIKTRGQQATLRCSPISGHTSVYWYQQALGLGLQFLLWYDEGEERNRGNFPPRFSGRQFPNYSSELNVNALELEDSALYLCASSSLPGPEGNQPQHFGDGTRLSIL.

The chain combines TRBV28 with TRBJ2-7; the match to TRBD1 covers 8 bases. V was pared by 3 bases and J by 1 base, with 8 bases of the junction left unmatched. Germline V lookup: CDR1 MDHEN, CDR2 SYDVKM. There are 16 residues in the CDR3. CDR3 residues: CASSFYGQGASYEQYF. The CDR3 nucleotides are TGTGCCAGCAGTTTTTATGGTCAGGGGGCTTCCTACGAGCAGTACTTC.

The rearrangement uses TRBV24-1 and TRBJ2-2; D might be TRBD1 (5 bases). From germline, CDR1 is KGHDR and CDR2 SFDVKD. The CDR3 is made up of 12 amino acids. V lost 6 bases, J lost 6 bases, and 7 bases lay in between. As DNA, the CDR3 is TGTGCCACCAGTTTAGGGGCCGGGGAGCTGTTTTTT. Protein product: CATSLGAGELFF.

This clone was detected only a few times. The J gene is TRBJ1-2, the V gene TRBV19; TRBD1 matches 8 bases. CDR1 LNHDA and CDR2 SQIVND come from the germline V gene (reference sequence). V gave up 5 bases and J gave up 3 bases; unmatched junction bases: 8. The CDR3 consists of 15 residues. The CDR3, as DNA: TGTGCCAGTAGTCCAAGGGACAGGAATTACTATGGCTACACCTTC. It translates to CASSPRDRNYYGYTF.

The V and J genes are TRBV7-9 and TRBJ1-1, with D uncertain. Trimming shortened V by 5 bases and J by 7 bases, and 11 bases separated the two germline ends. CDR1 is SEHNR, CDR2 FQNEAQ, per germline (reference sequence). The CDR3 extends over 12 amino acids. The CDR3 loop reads CASSQKMGEAFF. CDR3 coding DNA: TGTGCCAGCAGCCAAAAGATGGGTGAAGCTTTCTTT.

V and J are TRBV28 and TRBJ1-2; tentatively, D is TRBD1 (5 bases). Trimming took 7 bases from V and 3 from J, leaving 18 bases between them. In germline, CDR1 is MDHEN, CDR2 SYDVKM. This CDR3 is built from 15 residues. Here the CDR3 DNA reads TGTGCCAGCACCGATCTGAGGACATCAGACTATGGCTACACCTTC. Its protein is CASTDLRTSDYGYTF.

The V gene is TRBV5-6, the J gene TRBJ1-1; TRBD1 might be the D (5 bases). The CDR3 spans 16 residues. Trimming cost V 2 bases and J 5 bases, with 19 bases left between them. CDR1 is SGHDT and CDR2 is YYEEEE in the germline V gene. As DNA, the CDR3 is TGTGCCAGCAGCTTTTCAGATCGCATGGGGCAAACTGAAGCTTTCTTT. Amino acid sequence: CASSFSDRMGQTEAFF. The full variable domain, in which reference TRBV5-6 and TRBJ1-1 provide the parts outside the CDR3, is DAGVTQSPTHLIKTRGQQVTLRCSPKSGHDTVSWYQQALGQGPQFIFQYYEEEERQRGNFPDRFSGHQFPNYSSELNVNALLLGDSALYLCASSFSDRMGQTEAFFGQGTRLTVV.

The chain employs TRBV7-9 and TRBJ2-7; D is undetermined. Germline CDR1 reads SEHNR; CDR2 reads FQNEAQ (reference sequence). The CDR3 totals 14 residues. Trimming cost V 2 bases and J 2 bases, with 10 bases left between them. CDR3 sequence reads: CASSLSHGPYEQYF. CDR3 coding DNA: TGTGCCAGCAGCTTATCCCATGGCCCCTACGAGCAGTACTTC.

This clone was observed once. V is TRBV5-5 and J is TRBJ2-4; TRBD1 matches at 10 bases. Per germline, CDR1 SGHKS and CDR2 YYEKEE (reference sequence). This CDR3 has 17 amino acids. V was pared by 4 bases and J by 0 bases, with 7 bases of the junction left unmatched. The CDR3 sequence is CASSKGQGTLAKNIQYF. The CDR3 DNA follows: TGTGCCAGCAGCAAGGGACAGGGGACCTTAGCCAAAAACATTCAGTACTTC.

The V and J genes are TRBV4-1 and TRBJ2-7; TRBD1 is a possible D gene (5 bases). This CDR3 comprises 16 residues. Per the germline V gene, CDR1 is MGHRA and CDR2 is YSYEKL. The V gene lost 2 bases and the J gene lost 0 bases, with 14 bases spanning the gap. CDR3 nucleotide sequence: TGCGCCAGCAGCCAACTTCGACAGCAGAGCTCCTACGAGCAGTACTTC. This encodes CASSQLRQQSSYEQYF.

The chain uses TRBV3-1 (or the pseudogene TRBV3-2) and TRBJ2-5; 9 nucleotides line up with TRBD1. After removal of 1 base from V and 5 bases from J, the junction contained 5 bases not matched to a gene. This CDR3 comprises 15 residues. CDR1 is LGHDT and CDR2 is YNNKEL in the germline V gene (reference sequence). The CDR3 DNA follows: TGTGCCAGCAGCCAAGGACAGGGGGATGGGGAGACCCAGTACTTC. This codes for CASSQGQGDGETQYF.

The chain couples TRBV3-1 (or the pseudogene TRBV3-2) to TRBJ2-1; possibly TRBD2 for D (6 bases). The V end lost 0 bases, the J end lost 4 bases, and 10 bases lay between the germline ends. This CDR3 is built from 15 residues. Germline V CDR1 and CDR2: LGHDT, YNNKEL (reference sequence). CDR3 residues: CASSQDGGLYNEQFF. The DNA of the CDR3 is TGTGCCAGCAGCCAAGATGGGGGGTTGTACAATGAGCAGTTCTTC.

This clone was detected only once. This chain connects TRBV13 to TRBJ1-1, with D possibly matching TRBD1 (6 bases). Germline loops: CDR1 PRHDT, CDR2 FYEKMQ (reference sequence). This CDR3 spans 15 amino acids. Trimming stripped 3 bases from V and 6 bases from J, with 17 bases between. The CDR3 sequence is CASSLNRDYKAEAFF. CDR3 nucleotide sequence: TGTGCCAGCAGCTTGAACAGGGATTATAAGGCTGAAGCTTTCTTT. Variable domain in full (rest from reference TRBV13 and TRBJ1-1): AAGVIQSPRHLIKEKRETATLKCYPIPRHDTVYWYQQGPGQDPQFLISFYEKMQSDKGSIPDRFSAQQFSDYHSELNMSSLELGDSALYFCASSLNRDYKAEAFFGQGTRLTVV.

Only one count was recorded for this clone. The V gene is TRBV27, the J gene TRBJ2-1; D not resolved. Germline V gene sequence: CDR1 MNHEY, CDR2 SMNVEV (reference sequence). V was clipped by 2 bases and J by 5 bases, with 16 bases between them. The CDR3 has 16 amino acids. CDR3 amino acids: CASSLPPGFGNNEQFF. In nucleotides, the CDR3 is TGTGCCAGCAGTTTACCGCCGGGTTTCGGAAACAATGAGCAGTTCTTC.

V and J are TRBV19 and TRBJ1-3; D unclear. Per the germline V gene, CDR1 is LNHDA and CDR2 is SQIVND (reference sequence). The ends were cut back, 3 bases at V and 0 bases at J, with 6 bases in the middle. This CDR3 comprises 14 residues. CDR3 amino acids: CASSMVGSGNTIYF. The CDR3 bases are TGTGCCAGTAGTATGGTCGGCTCTGGAAACACCATATATTTT. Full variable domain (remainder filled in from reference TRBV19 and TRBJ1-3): DGGITQSPKYLFRKEGQNVTLSCEQNLNHDAMYWYRQDPGQGLRLIYYSQIVNDFQKGDIAEGYSVSREKKESFPLTVTSAQKNPTAFYLCASSMVGSGNTIYFGEGSWLTVV.

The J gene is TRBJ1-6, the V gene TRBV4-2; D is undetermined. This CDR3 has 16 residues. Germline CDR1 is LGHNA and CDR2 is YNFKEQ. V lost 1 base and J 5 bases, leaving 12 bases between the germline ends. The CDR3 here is CASSQGRATDNSPLHF. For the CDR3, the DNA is TGTGCCAGCAGCCAAGGGCGGGCCACTGATAATTCACCCCTCCACTTT.

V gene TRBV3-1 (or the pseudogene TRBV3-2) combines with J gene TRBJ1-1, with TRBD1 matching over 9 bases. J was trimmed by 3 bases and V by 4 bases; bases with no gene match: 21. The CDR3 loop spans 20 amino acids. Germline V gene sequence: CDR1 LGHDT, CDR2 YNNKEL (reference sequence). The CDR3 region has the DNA TGTGCCAGCAGCCCTCGACACGGACAGGGGCCGCACCGTGTGGACACTGAAGCTTTCTTT. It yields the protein CASSPRHGQGPHRVDTEAFF.

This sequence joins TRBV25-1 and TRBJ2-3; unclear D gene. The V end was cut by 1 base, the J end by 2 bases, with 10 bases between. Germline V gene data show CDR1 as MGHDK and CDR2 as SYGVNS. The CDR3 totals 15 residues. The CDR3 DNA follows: TGTGCCAGCAGTGAATTAAGAGACCCCACAGATACGCAGTATTTT. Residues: CASSELRDPTDTQYF.

The chain's CDR3 is CASSGLAGGSSYEQYF. CDR3 nucleotides: TGTGCCAGCAGTGGACTAGCGGGAGGGAGCTCCTACGAGCAGTACTTC. This sequence joins TRBV6-2 or TRBV6-3 and TRBJ2-7; 15 nucleotides align to TRBD2. CDR1 and CDR2 from the germline V gene are MNHEY and SVGEGT. J lost 0 bases, V lost 5 bases, and 2 bases had no gene match. This CDR3 spans 16 amino acids.